This T cell receptor beta chain comes out of a study of read filtering for tumor transcriptome and immune sequencing. Study details: RNA-seq yielded only roughly 75 to 1,400 TCR reads, IR-seq about 3.5 to 11 million.

The length of the CDR3 is 14 residues. V lost 6 bases, J lost 4 bases, and 7 bases stayed unmatched. CDR1 is SEHNR, CDR2 FQNEAQ, per germline (reference sequence). From approximately 430 ng of RNA, a library with molecular barcoded alpha/delta and beta/gamma adaptors was made. TCRdb redid the calling of the reads with MiXCR, one entry per CDR3 protein. Found here are approximately 40,000 distinct CDR3 sequences, around 15% of them singletons; the top ten hold 18%. Material: a population of CD138-negative cells sorted from bone marrow. The genes are TRBV7-9 and TRBJ2-5; 8 nucleotides line up with TRBD1. The TCR was taken from a donor over 35 with multiple myeloma. CDR3: CASSPWTGRETQYF. DNA of the CDR3: TGTGCCAGCAGTCCCTGGACAGGGAGAGAGACCCAGTACTTC.